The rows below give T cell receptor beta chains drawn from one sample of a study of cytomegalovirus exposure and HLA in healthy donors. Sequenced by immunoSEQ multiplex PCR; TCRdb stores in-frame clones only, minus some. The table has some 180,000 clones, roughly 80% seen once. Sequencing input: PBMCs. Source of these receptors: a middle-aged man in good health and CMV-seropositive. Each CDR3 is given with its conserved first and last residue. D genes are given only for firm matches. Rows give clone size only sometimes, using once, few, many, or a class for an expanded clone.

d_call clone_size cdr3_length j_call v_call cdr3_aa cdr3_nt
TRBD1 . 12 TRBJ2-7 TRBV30 CAWGWTGGEQYF TGTGCCTGGGGATGGACAGGCGGCGAGCAGTACTTC
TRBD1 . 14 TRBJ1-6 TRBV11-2 CASSFDRDDSPLHF TGTGCCAGCAGCTTCGACAGGGACGATTCACCCCTCCACTTT
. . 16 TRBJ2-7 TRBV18 CASSPPGGSGSYEQYF TGTGCCAGCTCACCACCGGGGGGATCGGGGTCCTACGAGCAGTACTTC
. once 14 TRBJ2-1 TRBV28 CASLGLDTYNEQFF TGTGCCAGCCTCGGGTTGGATACCTACAATGAGCAGTTCTTC
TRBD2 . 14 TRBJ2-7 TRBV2 CASRREGGSYEQYF TGTGCCAGCCGACGGGAGGGCGGCTCCTACGAGCAGTACTTC
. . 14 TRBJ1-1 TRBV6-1 CASSGRTANTEAFF TGTGCCAGCAGTGGACGGACAGCGAACACTGAAGCTTTCTTT
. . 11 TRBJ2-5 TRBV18 CASSPDSTQYF TGTGCCAGCTCACCCGACAGCACCCAGTACTTC
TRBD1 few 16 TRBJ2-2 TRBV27 CASSLGWGQGTGELFF TGTGCCAGCAGTTTAGGGTGGGGACAGGGCACCGGGGAGCTGTTTTTT
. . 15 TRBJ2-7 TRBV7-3 CASSPDSGTLYEQYF TGTGCCAGCAGCCCCGATTCCGGGACACTCTACGAGCAGTACTTC
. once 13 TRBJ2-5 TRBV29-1 CSVEVDSRGCQYF TGCAGCGTTGAAGTGGACAGCCGTGGGTGTCAGTACTTC
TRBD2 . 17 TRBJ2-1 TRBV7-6 CASSLAPPSGDNNEQFF TGTGCCAGCAGCTTAGCTCCCCCTAGCGGGGATAACAATGAGCAGTTCTTC
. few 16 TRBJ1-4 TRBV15 CATSRGLQATNEKLFF TGTGCCACCAGCAGAGGACTCCAAGCAACTAATGAAAAACTGTTTTTT
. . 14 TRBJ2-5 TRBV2 CASSTGALRETQYF TGTGCCAGCAGTACTGGGGCGTTGAGAGAGACCCAGTACTTC
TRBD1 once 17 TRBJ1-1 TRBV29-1 CSVGWAGQGDPGTEAFF TGCAGCGTCGGATGGGCGGGACAGGGAGACCCAGGGACTGAAGCTTTCTTT
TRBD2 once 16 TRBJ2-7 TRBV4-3 CASSQSLREVLYEQYF TGCGCCAGCAGCCAATCTCTCCGGGAGGTTCTCTACGAGCAGTACTTC
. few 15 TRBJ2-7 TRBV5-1 CASSLTTLTAYEQYF TGCGCCAGCAGCCTCACCACCCTAACCGCCTACGAGCAGTACTTC
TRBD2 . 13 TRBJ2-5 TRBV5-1 CASSRTSGGEQYF TGCGCCAGCAGCCGGACTAGCGGGGGGGAGCAGTACTTC
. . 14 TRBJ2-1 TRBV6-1 CASRMDIVYNEQFF TGTGCCAGCAGAATGGACATCGTGTACAATGAGCAGTTCTTC
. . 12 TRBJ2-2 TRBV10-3 CAISGYTGELFF TGTGCCATCTCAGGCTACACCGGGGAGCTGTTTTTT
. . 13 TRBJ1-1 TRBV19 CASTARRDTEAFF TGTGCCAGTACCGCAAGGCGGGACACTGAAGCTTTCTTT
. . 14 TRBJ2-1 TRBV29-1 CSVHQLTSLNEQFF TGCAGCGTTCACCAATTGACTAGTCTCAATGAGCAGTTCTTC
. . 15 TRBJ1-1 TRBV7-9 CASSSLKGVLTEAFF TGTGCCAGCAGTTCCCTCAAAGGGGTTCTCACTGAAGCTTTCTTT
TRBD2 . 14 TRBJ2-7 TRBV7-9 CASSPGLAVYEQYF TGTGCCAGCAGCCCCGGGCTAGCGGTCTACGAGCAGTACTTC
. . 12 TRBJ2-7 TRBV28 CASSLIEGEQYF TGTGCCAGCAGTTTGATTGAGGGCGAGCAGTACTTC
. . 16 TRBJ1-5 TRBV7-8 CASSLGPGVGNQPQHF TGTGCCAGCAGCTTAGGTCCAGGGGTGGGGAATCAGCCCCAGCATTTT
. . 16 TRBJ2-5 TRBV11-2 CASSLGLGGGEETQYF TGTGCCAGCAGCTTAGGGTTGGGAGGGGGAGAAGAGACCCAGTACTTC
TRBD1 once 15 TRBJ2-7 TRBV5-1 CASSSWTGPSYEQYF TGCGCCAGCAGCTCCTGGACAGGCCCTTCCTACGAGCAGTACTTC
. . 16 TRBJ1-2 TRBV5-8 CASSLGPSARGYGYTF TGTGCCAGCAGCTTGGGGCCCTCGGCTAGGGGCTATGGCTACACCTTC
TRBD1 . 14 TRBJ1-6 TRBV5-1 CASSLTGEQSPLHF TGCGCCAGCAGCCTGACAGGGGAGCAATCACCCCTCCACTTT
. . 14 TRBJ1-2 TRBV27 CASSPPTGFYGYTF TGTGCCAGCAGTCCCCCCACAGGGTTCTATGGCTACACCTTC
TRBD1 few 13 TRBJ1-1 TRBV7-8 CASSQSGQGTAFF TGTGCCAGCAGCCAATCAGGACAGGGAACAGCTTTCTTT
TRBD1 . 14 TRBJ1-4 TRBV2 CASSEGTGIEKLFF TGTGCCAGCAGTGAAGGGACAGGGATAGAAAAACTGTTTTTT
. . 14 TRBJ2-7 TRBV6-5 CASSYTSQPYEQYF TGTGCCAGCAGTTATACTAGTCAACCCTACGAGCAGTACTTC
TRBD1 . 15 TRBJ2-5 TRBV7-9 CASSPGTGSRETQYF TGTGCCAGCAGCCCCGGGACAGGGAGCAGGGAGACCCAGTACTTC
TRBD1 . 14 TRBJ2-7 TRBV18 CASSPRQGTYEQYF TGTGCCAGCTCACCTCGACAGGGAACCTACGAGCAGTACTTC
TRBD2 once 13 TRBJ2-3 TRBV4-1 CASRTSGTDTQYF TGCGCCAGCCGGACTAGCGGCACAGATACGCAGTATTTT
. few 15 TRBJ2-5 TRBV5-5 CASSWGGYREETQYF TGTGCCAGCAGCTGGGGGGGATACAGGGAAGAGACCCAGTACTTC
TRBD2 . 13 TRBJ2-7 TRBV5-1 CASSHTSAREQYF TGCGCCAGCAGCCACACTAGCGCGCGCGAGCAGTACTTC
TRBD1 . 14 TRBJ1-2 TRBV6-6 CASRVDRGSYGYTF TGTGCCAGCAGGGTGGACAGGGGTAGCTATGGCTACACCTTC
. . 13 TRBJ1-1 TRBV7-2 CASSLQGTHEAFF TGTGCCAGCAGCTTACAGGGAACCCATGAAGCTTTCTTT
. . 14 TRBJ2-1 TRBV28 CASSLAGDYLGQFF TGTGCCAGCAGTTTGGCAGGGGATTACCTTGGGCAGTTCTTC